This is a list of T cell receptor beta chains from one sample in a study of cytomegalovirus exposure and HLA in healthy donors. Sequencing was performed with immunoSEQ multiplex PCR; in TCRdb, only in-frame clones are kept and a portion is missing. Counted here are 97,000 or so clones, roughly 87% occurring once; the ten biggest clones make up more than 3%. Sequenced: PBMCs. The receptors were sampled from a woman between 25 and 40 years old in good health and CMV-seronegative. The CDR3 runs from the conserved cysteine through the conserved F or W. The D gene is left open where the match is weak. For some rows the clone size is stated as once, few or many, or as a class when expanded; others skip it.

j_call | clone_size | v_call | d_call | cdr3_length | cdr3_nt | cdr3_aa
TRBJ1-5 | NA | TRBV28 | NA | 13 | TGTGCCAGCGGTGGGGGGGACGGTAAGCCCCAGCATTTT | CASGGGDGKPQHF
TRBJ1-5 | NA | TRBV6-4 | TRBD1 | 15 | TGTGCCAGCAGTGACATCGACAGGGTCGGGCAGCCCCAGCATTTT | CASSDIDRVGQPQHF
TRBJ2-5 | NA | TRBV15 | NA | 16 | TGTGCCACCAGCAGAGGTGGAGGAAATCCCCAAGAGACCCAGTACTTC | CATSRGGGNPQETQYF
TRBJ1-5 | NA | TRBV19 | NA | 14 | TGTGCCAGTAGTATACGGGAGGTCAATCAGCCCCAGCATTTT | CASSIREVNQPQHF
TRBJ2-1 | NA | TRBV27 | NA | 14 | TGTGCCAGCAGTTCGGCTAGCGCCTACAATGAGCAGTTCTTC | CASSSASAYNEQFF
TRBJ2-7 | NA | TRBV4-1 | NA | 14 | TGCGCCAGCAGCCAAGGTTTTCGGGGAGCCGAGCAGTACTTC | CASSQGFRGAEQYF
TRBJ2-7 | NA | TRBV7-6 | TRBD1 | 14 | TGTGCCAGCAGCCCCGGGACAGGGATACACGAGCAGTACTTC | CASSPGTGIHEQYF
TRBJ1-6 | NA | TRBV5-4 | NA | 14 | TGTGCCAGCAGCAACCGACGGGAAAATTCACCCCTCCACTTT | CASSNRRENSPLHF
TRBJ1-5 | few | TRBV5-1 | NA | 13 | TGCGCCAGCAGCTTGGAGGGGGTCCAGCCCCAGCATTTT | CASSLEGVQPQHF
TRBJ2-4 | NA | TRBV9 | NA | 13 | TGTGCCAGCAGCGGCACGGTGAAAAACATTCAGTACTTC | CASSGTVKNIQYF
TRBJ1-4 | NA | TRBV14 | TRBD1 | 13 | TGTGCCAACCACAGGGGGCGGTTTGAAAAACTGTTTTTT | CANHRGRFEKLFF
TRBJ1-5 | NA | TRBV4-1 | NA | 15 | TGCGCCAGCAGCCCCCAAAAGGAATTCAGAGGGCCCCAGCATTTT | CASSPQKEFRGPQHF
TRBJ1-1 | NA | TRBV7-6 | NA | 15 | TGTGCCAGCAGCTTATTTTCAACACGCAACACTGAAGCTTTCTTT | CASSLFSTRNTEAFF
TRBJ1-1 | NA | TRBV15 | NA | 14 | TGTGCCACCAGCAGAGGAGGAATTCGCACTGAAGCTTTCTTT | CATSRGGIRTEAFF
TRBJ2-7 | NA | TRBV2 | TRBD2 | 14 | TGTGCCAGCAGTTTGGGACTAGGAGCCGGCGAGCAGTACTTC | CASSLGLGAGEQYF
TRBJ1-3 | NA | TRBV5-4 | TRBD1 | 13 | TGTGCCAGCGGGCAGGGGGGAGGAAACACCATATATTTT | CASGQGGGNTIYF
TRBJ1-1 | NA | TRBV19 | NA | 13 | TGTGCCAGTTCCGACATACTGAACACTGAAGCTTTCTTT | CASSDILNTEAFF
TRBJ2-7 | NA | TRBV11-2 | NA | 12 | TGTGCCAGCAGCTGGAGCTCCTACGAGCAGTACTTC | CASSWSSYEQYF
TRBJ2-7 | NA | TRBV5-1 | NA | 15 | TGCGCCAGCAATCTCGGCGGTGACAGCCACTACGAGCAGTACTTC | CASNLGGDSHYEQYF
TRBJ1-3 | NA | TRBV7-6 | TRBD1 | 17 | TGTGCCAGCAGCTTAGCCCCCACAGGGGGCCCAGGAAACACCATATATTTT | CASSLAPTGGPGNTIYF
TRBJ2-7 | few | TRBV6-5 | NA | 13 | TGTGCCAGCAGGCGACAGGACTCCTACGAGCAGTACTTC | CASRRQDSYEQYF
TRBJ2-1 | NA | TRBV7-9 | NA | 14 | TGTGCCAGCAGCTTAGGGGCAGGGTGGGATGAGCAGTTCTTC | CASSLGAGWDEQFF
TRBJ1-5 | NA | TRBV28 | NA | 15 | TGTGCCAGCAGTTTATCAGGGATACAGGATCAGCCCCAGCATTTT | CASSLSGIQDQPQHF
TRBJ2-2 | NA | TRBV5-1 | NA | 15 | TGCGCCAGCAGATACATTCCAGGGTCCACCGGGGAGCTGTTTTTT | CASRYIPGSTGELFF
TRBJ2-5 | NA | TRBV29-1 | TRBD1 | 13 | TGCAGCGTTCCAGGGGGCTCCCAAGAGACCCAGTACTTC | CSVPGGSQETQYF
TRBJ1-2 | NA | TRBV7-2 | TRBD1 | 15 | TGTGCCAGTGAACGGGACAGGGGGCCTGGCTATGGCTACACCTTC | CASERDRGPGYGYTF
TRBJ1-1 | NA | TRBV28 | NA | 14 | TGTGCCAGCAGTTTGACGGGGATTAGGACTGAAGCTTTCTTT | CASSLTGIRTEAFF
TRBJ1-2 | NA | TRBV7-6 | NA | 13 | TGTGCCAGCAGCTTAGTCGCTCCAGATGGCTACACCTTC | CASSLVAPDGYTF
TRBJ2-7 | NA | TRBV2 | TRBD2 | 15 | TGTGCCAGCAGTCCAAGGACTAGCGGGGGATACGAGCAGTACTTC | CASSPRTSGGYEQYF
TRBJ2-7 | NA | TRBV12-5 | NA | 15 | TGTGCTAGTGGTTTGGTACGGAGGGGAACGGGTGAGCAGTACTTC | CASGLVRRGTGEQYF
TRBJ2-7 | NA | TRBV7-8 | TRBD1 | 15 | TGTGCCAGCAGCTTAGTTACAGGACAGGACTACGAGCAGTACTTC | CASSLVTGQDYEQYF
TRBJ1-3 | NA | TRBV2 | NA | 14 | TGTGCCAGCAGTGAACAGTCCTCTGGAAACACCATATATTTT | CASSEQSSGNTIYF
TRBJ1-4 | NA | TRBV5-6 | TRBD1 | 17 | TGTGCCAGCAGCTTGTTCAGGGGGCTAGCAACTAATGAAAAACTGTTTTTT | CASSLFRGLATNEKLFF
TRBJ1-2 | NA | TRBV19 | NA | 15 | TGTGCCAGTAGTTCCCCCGCGGGGCAGCCCTATGGCTACACCTTC | CASSSPAGQPYGYTF
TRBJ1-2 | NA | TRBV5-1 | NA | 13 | TGCGCCAGCAGCTTTAAAGGGGGAATCGGCTACACCTTC | CASSFKGGIGYTF
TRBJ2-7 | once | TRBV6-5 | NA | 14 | TGTGCCAGCAGTTACCGGGGTACCATCTACGAGCAGTACTTC | CASSYRGTIYEQYF
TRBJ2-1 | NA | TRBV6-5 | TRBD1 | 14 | TGTGCCAGCAGAGGACAGGGGGACGCGGATGAGCAGTTCTTC | CASRGQGDADEQFF
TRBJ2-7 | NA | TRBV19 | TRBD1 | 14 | TGTGCCAGTAGTATCGGGGACAGGGTCGGCGAGCAGTACTTC | CASSIGDRVGEQYF
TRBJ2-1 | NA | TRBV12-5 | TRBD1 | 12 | TGTGCTAGTGGGCCCCCGACAGGGGAGCAGTTCTTC | CASGPPTGEQFF
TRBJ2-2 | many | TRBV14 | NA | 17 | TGTGCCAGCAGCCAAGAAGCAGGGGACGTAAACACCGGGGAGCTGTTTTTT | CASSQEAGDVNTGELFF
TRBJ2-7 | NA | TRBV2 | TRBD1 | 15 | TGTGCCAGCAGTGAAGGGGACAGGAGCTCCTACGAGCAGTACTTC | CASSEGDRSSYEQYF
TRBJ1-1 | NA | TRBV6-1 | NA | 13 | TGTGCCAGCAGTAACCACAGGGTCACTGAAGCTTTCTTT | CASSNHRVTEAFF
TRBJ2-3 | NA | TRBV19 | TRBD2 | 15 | TGTGCCAGTAGTGCCAGCGGGGGGGCGGGAGATACGCAGTATTTT | CASSASGGAGDTQYF
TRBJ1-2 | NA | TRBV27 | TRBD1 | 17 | TGTGCCAGCAGCCCTGAGGACAGGGCAGGAGCGAACTATGGCTACACCTTC | CASSPEDRAGANYGYTF
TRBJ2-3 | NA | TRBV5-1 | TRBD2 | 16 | TGCGCCAGCAGCCCCCGACTAGCGGGAGTGATAGATACGCAGTATTTT | CASSPRLAGVIDTQYF
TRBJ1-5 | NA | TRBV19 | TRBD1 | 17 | TGTGCCAGTAGTATAGAAACGACAGGGATCGGAGGTCAGCCCCAGCATTTT | CASSIETTGIGGQPQHF